This T cell receptor (beta chain) came from a study of sequential checkpoint blockade in melanoma. The data were produced by immunoSEQ multiplex PCR, yet TCRdb's version contains in-frame clones alone and is incomplete. The sample carries approximately 28,000 clones, approximately 86% recorded once. Treatment denoted: randomized to nivolumab then ipilimumab (arm A) or the reverse (arm B). Patients had received no earlier DNA-damaging chemotherapy. This CDR3 has 15 residues. Trimming shortened V by 1 base and J by 2 bases, and 12 bases separated the two germline ends. Germline loops: CDR1 SGHVS, CDR2 FNYEAQ.

The material sequenced was CD8+ T cells sorted from blood (inferred from file names), taken from a patient given nivolumab and ipilimumab in sequence. The receptor's source is a human donor with melanoma. This sequence joins TRBV7-6 and TRBJ2-7; D perhaps matches TRBD1 (5 bases). This chain's CDR3 is CASSLEKGWTYEQYF. The CDR3 DNA reads as TGTGCCAGCAGCTTAGAAAAGGGGTGGACCTACGAGCAGTACTTC.